This T cell receptor (beta chain) was found in a study of T cells in Graves' hyperthyroidism and ophthalmopathy. Overall study results and limits: Among clonotypes expanded in thyroid above 0.001, most were also found in blood. A 13 V-J signature model discriminated ophthalmopathy versus stable hyperthyroidism. The model identified upcoming ophthalmopathy a median approximately 6.5 months ahead of onset.

CDR1 and CDR2 (germline): LNHDA, SQIVND (reference sequence). Trimming removed 2 bases from V and 1 base from J, with 5 bases in between. The CDR3 loop spans 13 amino acids. The TCR beta CDR3 regions underwent amplification using RNA transcripts as the source. The primer set for the first-round RT-PCR of the TCR CDR3 was HTBI. TCRdb recomputed calls from the multiplex PCR reads with MiXCR, one row per CDR3 protein. The data hold a few hundred thousand distinct CDR3 sequences, with 16% observed a single time. Diagnoses were made from clinical symptoms, serum measures (thyroxine and TRAb), thyroid ultrasound and orbital computed tomography. This clonotype was seen ten or more times. What it recognizes is unknown.

This TCR was recovered from a woman aged 40 to 49 with Graves' ophthalmopathy. The chain has TRBV19 and TRBJ1-1; D call uncertain. Sequences were obtained from blood. The CDR3 bases are TGTGCCAGTAGTATATATGAGAACACTGAAGCTTTCTTT. This sequence encodes CASSIYENTEAFF. The full variable domain, completed using reference TRBV19 and TRBJ1-1, is DGGITQSPKYLFRKEGQNVTLSCEQNLNHDAMYWYRQDPGQGLRLIYYSQIVNDFQKGDIAEGYSVSREKKESFPLTVTSAQKNPTAFYLCASSIYENTEAFFGQGTRLTVV.